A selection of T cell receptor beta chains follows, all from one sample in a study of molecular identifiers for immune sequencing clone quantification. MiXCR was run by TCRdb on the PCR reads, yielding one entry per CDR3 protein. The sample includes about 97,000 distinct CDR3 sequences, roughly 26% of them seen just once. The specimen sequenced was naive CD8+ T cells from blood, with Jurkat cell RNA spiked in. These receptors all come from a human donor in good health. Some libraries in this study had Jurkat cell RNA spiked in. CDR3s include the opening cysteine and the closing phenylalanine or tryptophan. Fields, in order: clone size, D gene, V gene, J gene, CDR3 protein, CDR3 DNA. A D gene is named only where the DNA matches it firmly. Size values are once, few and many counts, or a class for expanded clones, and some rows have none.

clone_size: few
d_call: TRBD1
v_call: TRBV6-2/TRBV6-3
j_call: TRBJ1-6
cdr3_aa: CASSSKQGVDSPLHF
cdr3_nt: TGTGCCAGCAGTAGTAAACAGGGGGTTGATTCACCCCTCCACTTT

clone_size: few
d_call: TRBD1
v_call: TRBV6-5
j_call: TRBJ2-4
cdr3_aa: CASSTPSTGGLNIQYF
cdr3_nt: TGTGCCAGCAGTACGCCCTCGACAGGGGGCTTAAACATTCAGTACTTC

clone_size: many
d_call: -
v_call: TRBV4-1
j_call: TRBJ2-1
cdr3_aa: CASSQEGTNEQFF
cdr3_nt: TGCGCCAGCAGCCAAGAGGGGACAAATGAGCAGTTCTTC

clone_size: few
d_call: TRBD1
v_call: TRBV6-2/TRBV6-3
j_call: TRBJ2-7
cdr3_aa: CASTPGTGYYEQYF
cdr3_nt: TGTGCCAGCACCCCCGGGACAGGGTACTACGAGCAGTACTTC

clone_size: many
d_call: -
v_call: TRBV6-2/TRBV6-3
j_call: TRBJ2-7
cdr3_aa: CASSYFGSGYEQYF
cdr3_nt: TGTGCCAGCAGTTACTTCGGGTCGGGCTACGAGCAGTACTTC

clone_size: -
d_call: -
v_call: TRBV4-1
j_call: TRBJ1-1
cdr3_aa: CARPRRGGGEGTEAFF
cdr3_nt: TGCGCCCGCCCCCGACGGGGGGGAGGGGAAGGCACTGAAGCTTTCTTT

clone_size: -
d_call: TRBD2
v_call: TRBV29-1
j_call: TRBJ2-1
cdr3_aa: CSVEAMGLAGEQFF
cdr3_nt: TGCAGCGTTGAAGCCATGGGACTAGCGGGGGAGCAGTTCTTC

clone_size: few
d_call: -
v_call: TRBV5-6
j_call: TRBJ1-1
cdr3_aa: CASSLSVESEAFF
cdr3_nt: TGTGCCAGCAGCTTGAGCGTAGAATCTGAAGCTTTCTTT

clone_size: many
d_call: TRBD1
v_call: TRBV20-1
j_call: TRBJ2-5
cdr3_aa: CSARDTGQVLETQYF
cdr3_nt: TGCAGTGCTAGAGACACCGGACAGGTCTTAGAGACCCAGTACTTC

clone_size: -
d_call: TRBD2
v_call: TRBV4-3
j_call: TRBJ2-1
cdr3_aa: CASSQAPAGSYNEQFF
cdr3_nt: TGCGCCAGCAGCCAAGCCCCAGCGGGGTCTTACAATGAGCAGTTCTTC

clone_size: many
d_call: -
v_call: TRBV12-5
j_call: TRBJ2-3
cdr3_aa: CASGWGHSTDTQYF
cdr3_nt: TGTGCTAGTGGTTGGGGCCATAGCACAGATACGCAGTATTTT

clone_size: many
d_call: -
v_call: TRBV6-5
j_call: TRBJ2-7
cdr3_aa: CASSYQGYEQYF
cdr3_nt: TGTGCCAGCAGTTATCAGGGTTACGAGCAGTACTTC

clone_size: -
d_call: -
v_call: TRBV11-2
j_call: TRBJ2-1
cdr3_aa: CTSSLHLRDEQFF
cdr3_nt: TGTACCAGCAGCTTGCATTTGAGAGACGAGCAGTTCTTC

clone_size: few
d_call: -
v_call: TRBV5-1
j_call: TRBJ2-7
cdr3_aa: CASSLGADYEQYF
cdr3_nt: TGCGCCAGCAGCTTGGGGGCAGACTACGAGCAGTACTTC

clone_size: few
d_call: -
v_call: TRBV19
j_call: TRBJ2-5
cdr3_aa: CASSIGYSETQYF
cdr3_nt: TGTGCCAGTAGTATAGGCTACTCGGAGACCCAGTACTTC

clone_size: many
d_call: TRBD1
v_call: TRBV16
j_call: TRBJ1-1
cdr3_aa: CASSQSIDRGQNTEAFF
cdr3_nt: TGTGCCAGCAGCCAATCGATTGACAGGGGCCAAAACACTGAAGCTTTCTTT

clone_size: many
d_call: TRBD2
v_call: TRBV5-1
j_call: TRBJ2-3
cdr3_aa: CASSLSASGSDDTQYF
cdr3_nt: TGCGCCAGCAGCTTGTCGGCTAGCGGGAGTGACGATACGCAGTATTTT

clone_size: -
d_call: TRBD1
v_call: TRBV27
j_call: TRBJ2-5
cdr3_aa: CASRSRSGQQKETQYF
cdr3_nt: TGTGCCAGCAGGAGTAGGTCGGGACAGCAAAAAGAGACCCAGTACTTC

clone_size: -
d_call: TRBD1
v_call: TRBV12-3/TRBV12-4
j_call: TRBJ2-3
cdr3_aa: CASSLAPGQGSSDTQNF
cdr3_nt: TGTGCCAGCAGTTTAGCGCCAGGACAGGGTTCATCAGATACGCAGAATTTT

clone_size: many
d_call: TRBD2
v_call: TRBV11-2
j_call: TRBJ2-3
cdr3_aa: CASRGGTSGTDTQYF
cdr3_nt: TGTGCCAGCAGGGGCGGGACTAGCGGGACAGATACGCAGTATTTT

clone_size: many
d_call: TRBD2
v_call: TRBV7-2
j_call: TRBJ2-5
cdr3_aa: CASSPRLAGDQETQYF
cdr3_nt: TGTGCCAGCAGCCCACGACTAGCGGGGGACCAAGAGACCCAGTACTTC

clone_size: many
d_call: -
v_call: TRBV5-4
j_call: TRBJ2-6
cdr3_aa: CASSPGGVTGANVLTF
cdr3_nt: TGTGCCAGCAGCCCCGGGGGAGTCACCGGGGCCAACGTCCTGACTTTC

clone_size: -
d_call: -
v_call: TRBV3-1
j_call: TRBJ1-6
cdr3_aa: CASSQDPRGFRVSYNSPLHF
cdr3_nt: TGTGCCAGCAGCCAGGACCCCAGGGGTTTTCGTGTGTCCTATAATTCACCCCTCCACTTT

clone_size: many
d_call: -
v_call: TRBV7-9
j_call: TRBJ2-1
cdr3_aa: CASSPGLRWLF
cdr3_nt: TGTGCCAGCAGCCCCGGACTGCGTTGGCTCTTC

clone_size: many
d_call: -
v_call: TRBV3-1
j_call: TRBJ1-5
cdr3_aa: CASSQDRGSGGPQHF
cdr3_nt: TGTGCCAGCAGCCAAGACAGGGGTTCGGGAGGGCCCCAGCATTTT

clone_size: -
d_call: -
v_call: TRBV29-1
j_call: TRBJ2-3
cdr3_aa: CSLEGEFTDTQYF
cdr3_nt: TGCAGCCTTGAGGGGGAGTTCACAGATACGCAGTATTTT

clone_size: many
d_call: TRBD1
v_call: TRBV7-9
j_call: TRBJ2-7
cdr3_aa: CASSVGQGYEQYF
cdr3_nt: TGTGCCAGCAGCGTCGGACAGGGCTACGAGCAGTACTTC

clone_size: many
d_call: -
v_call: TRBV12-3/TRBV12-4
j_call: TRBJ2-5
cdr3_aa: CASSIGGATKTQYF
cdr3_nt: TGTGCCAGCAGTATCGGGGGCGCGACTAAGACCCAGTACTTC

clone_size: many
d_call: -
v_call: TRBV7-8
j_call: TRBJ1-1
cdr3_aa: CASSRDYGTEAFF
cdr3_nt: TGTGCCAGCAGCCGGGACTATGGAACTGAAGCTTTCTTT

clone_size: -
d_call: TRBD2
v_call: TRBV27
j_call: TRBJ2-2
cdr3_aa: CASSFRGGPGELFF
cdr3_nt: TGTGCCAGCAGTTTTCGGGGGGGCCCCGGGGAGCTGTTTTTT

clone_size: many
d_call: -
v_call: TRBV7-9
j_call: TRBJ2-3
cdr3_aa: CASSPRADTQYF
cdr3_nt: TGTGCCAGCAGCCCACGAGCGGATACGCAGTATTTT

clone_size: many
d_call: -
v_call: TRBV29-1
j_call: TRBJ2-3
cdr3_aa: CSVGDTYRVADTQYF
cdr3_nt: TGCAGCGTTGGTGATACGTACCGGGTAGCAGATACGCAGTATTTT